This entry lists 12 T cell receptor beta chains sequenced from one sample in a study of T-cell memory formation after mild COVID-19. TCRdb analysed the 5' RACE reads with MiXCR anew, one entry per CDR3 protein. The sample records about 500,000 distinct CDR3 sequences, roughly 22% being singletons. Sequenced input: PBMCs or a T cell subset sorted from them (not recorded which). All receptors derive from an adult woman who had mild COVID-19 (a few samples of this study predate the infection). Cell type and time point are not known.

V usage is TRBV29-1 and J usage is TRBJ2-5; possibly TRBD1 for D (5 bases). Trimming shortened V by 4 bases and J by 1 base, and 13 bases separated the two germline ends. CDR3 length equals 14 residues. Germline V gene sequence: CDR1 SQVTM, CDR2 ANQGSEA. The CDR3, as DNA: TGCAGCGTTGCCCCCAGGGTATCCCAAGAGACCCAGTACTTC. As protein: CSVAPRVSQETQYF.

CDR3 nucleotide sequence: TGTGCCAGCAGTGAAGGACAGAGCCATCAGCCCCAGCATTTT. This translates into CASSEGQSHQPQHF. The chain employs TRBV12-3 or TRBV12-4 and TRBJ1-5; D perhaps matches TRBD1 (6 bases). This CDR3 region has 14 residues. V was clipped by 5 bases and J by 5 bases, with 13 bases between them.

This chain joins TRBV6-2 or TRBV6-3 and TRBJ2-1, with 9 bases matching TRBD2. The CDR3 totals 17 residues. From germline, CDR1 is MNHEY and CDR2 SVGEGT. Trimming took 0 bases from V and 3 from J; bases not matched to a gene: 6. The CDR3 here is CASSYSPPSGVYNEQFF. The DNA for the CDR3 is TGTGCCAGCAGTTACTCCCCTCCTAGCGGGGTCTACAATGAGCAGTTCTTC.

The V call is TRBV9, the J call TRBJ2-2, with TRBD2 as a possible D gene (5 bases). This CDR3 is built from 14 residues. CDR1 SGDLS and CDR2 YYNGEE come from the germline V gene. Trimming cost V 7 bases and J 6 bases, with 16 bases left between them. Here the CDR3 DNA reads TGTGCCAGCTCCGTAACGGGCGGGCCCGGGGAGCTGTTTTTT. Translated: CASSVTGGPGELFF.

In its sample, this clonotype was seen a few times. This chain links TRBV9 with TRBJ2-5, with D maybe TRBD2 (6 bases). Between the trimmed V and J ends, which lost 3 bases and 4 bases, there was a span of 13 bases. Looked up from germline, CDR1 is SGDLS and CDR2 is YYNGEE. The CDR3 runs to 14 residues. The CDR3 DNA follows: TGTGCCAGCAGCGGGCCGATCGGGGGAGAGACCCAGTACTTC. This gives the protein CASSGPIGGETQYF. The entire variable domain, with the rest obtained from reference TRBV9 and TRBJ2-5, is as follows: DSGVTQTPKHLITATGQRVTLRCSPRSGDLSVYWYQQSLDQGLQFLIQYYNGEERAKGNILERFSAQQFPDLHSELNLSSLELGDSALYFCASSGPIGGETQYFGPGTRLLVL.

This clonotype came up a few times. The gene calls are TRBV21-1 and TRBJ2-7; the D call TRBD1 from the table was never checked on the DNA. TRBV21-1 has pseudogene status. This CDR3 has 12 residues. The CDR3 sequence is CATRGQGYEQYF. CDR3 coding DNA: TGTGCCACCCGAGGACAGGGCTACGAGCAGTACTTC.

The CDR3 bases are TGTGCCAGTAGTATCGTAAATTTCAATGAGCAGTTCTTC. Its protein is CASSIVNFNEQFF. The chain couples TRBV19 to TRBJ2-1; D is uncertain. CDR3 length: 13 residues. CDR1 is LNHDA and CDR2 is SQIVND in the germline V gene (reference sequence). Trimming cost V 3 bases and J 6 bases, with 9 bases left between them.

This clonotype was observed a handful of times. The genes are TRBV27 and TRBJ1-1; 8 bases map to TRBD1. Germline values: CDR1 MNHEY, CDR2 SMNVEV (reference sequence). CDR3 size: 15 residues. V was pared by 3 bases and J by 4 bases, with 7 bases of the junction left unmatched. The CDR3, as DNA: TGTGCCAGCAGTTTGACCAGGGGGCTGGGCACTGAAGCTTTCTTT. Its protein is CASSLTRGLGTEAFF.

This clonotype appeared many times. The J gene is TRBJ1-5, the V gene TRBV7-2; 9 positions agree with TRBD1. CDR1 SGHTA and CDR2 FQGNSA come from the germline V gene. The CDR3 is 16 amino acids. V gave up 5 bases and J gave up 9 bases; unmatched junction bases: 14. The CDR3 sequence: CASSTSPLTGGRPQHF. CDR3 nucleotide sequence: TGTGCCAGCAGCACAAGTCCGCTGACAGGGGGAAGGCCCCAGCATTTT. Variable domain in full (rest from reference TRBV7-2 and TRBJ1-5): GAGVSQSPSNKVTEKGKDVELRCDPISGHTALYWYRQSLGQGLEFLIYFQGNSAPDKSGLPSDRFSAERTGGSVSTLTIQRTQQEDSAVYLCASSTSPLTGGRPQHFGDGTRLSIL.

This clonotype has more than one count but fewer than ten. V is TRBV6-6 and J is TRBJ1-2; 7 bases map to TRBD1. Germline lookup yields CDR1 MNHNY and CDR2 SVGAGI (reference sequence). V trimming: 4 bases; J trimming: 7 bases; junction bases outside the gene matches: 12. The CDR3 has 15 residues. CDR3 sequence (DNA): TGTGCCAGCAGTTCTCAAGGGGGCGGGCGAGGTGGCTACACCTTC. Translation: CASSSQGGGRGGYTF.

The rearrangement links TRBV24-1 to TRBJ2-7, with TRBD1 as a possible D gene (7 bases). The CDR3 is made up of 14 amino acids. Trimming shortened V by 2 bases and J by 5 bases, and 12 bases separated the two germline ends. Germline V gene sequence: CDR1 KGHDR, CDR2 SFDVKD. The CDR3 DNA reads TGTGCCACCAGTGATTGGGGCAGGGGGGACGAGCAGTACTTC. Translating it yields CATSDWGRGDEQYF.

The gene calls are TRBV25-1 and TRBJ2-3, with D unclear. Germline CDR1 reads MGHDK; CDR2 reads SYGVNS. The CDR3 extends over 12 amino acids. V was shortened by 6 bases and J by 3 bases, with 7 bases between the two germline ends. CDR3 protein: CASRYGTDTQYF. CDR3 coding DNA: TGTGCCAGCAGATACGGGACAGATACGCAGTATTTT.